A selection of T cell receptor beta chains follows, all from one sample in a study of vaccination effects on CD4 cells after COVID-19. Which antigens these TCRs recognize remains unknown. TCRdb's table, derived via immunoSEQ multiplex PCR, lists solely in-frame clones and lacks some. The data contain about 69,000 clones, 74% of them seen just once; the ten biggest clones take up under 2%. Sequenced here: CD4+ T cells from PBMCs cultured with HCoV-229E spike peptides, sampled after COVID-19 vaccination. Every receptor here comes from a human donor who received a COVID-19 vaccine. CDR3s include the opening cysteine and the closing phenylalanine or tryptophan. Each record gives: V gene, J gene, clone size, D gene, CDR3 protein, CDR3 DNA. A D gene is named only where the DNA matches it firmly. Only part of the rows carry a size: once, few, many, or a class if the clone is expanded.

>TRBV6-4|TRBJ2-2|.|.
CASYQPYTGELFF
TGTGCCAGCTATCAACCTTACACCGGGGAGCTGTTTTTT
>TRBV9|TRBJ1-2|.|.
CASSGGGDPGGYTF
TGTGCCAGCAGCGGAGGGGGGGACCCCGGGGGCTACACCTTC
>TRBV9|TRBJ2-3|.|.
CASSHPRGTDTQYF
TGTGCCAGCAGTCATCCTAGGGGAACAGATACGCAGTATTTT
>TRBV7-3|TRBJ1-4|.|TRBD1
CASSLQGAVGEKLFF
TGTGCCAGCAGCTTACAGGGGGCCGTTGGAGAAAAACTGTTTTTT
>TRBV30|TRBJ2-3|.|.
CAWKRSGETDTQYF
TGTGCCTGGAAGAGGTCGGGGGAGACAGATACGCAGTATTTT
>TRBV6-6|TRBJ1-5|.|TRBD1
CASSLSTGQGNQPQHF
TGTGCCAGCAGCCTTTCGACAGGGCAAGGCAATCAGCCCCAGCATTTT
>TRBV5-1|TRBJ1-1|once|TRBD1
CASSRTGPSGDTEAFF
TGCGCCAGCTCCCGGACAGGGCCTTCGGGAGACACTGAAGCTTTCTTT
>TRBV2|TRBJ2-5|once|TRBD2
CASRRGGSQETQYF
TGTGCCAGCAGGCGGGGGGGCTCTCAAGAGACCCAGTACTTC
>TRBV4-2|TRBJ1-6|few|TRBD1
CASSRFGQGLNSPLHF
TGTGCCAGCAGCCGCTTCGGACAGGGGTTAAATTCACCCCTCCACTTT
>TRBV9|TRBJ1-6|few|TRBD1
CASSVAEGAWDNSPLHF
TGTGCCAGCAGCGTAGCGGAGGGGGCTTGGGATAATTCACCCCTCCACTTT
>TRBV5-6|TRBJ2-1|few|TRBD2
CASSLEARTSGGAYNEQFF
TGTGCCAGCAGCTTAGAGGCCAGGACTAGCGGGGGGGCCTACAATGAGCAGTTCTTC
>TRBV2|TRBJ2-4|.|.
CASSEVMTSRNIQYF
TGTGCCAGCAGTGAAGTAATGACGTCCCGAAACATTCAGTACTTC
>TRBV27|TRBJ1-3|.|TRBD1
CAIPGQGKNTIYF
TGTGCCATTCCGGGACAGGGAAAAAACACCATATATTTT
>TRBV10-3|TRBJ2-2|.|.
CANGPNTGELFF
TGTGCCAACGGTCCGAACACCGGGGAGCTGTTTTTT
>TRBV19|TRBJ1-6|.|.
CASSPPIRNSPLHF
TGTGCCAGTAGCCCTCCAATACGTAATTCACCCCTCCACTTT
>TRBV5-1|TRBJ2-2|.|.
CASSLVPLNTGELFF
TGCGCCAGCAGCTTGGTCCCCTTGAACACCGGGGAGCTGTTTTTT
>TRBV3-1/TRBV3-2|TRBJ2-5|.|TRBD2
CASSRSSSLARQETQYF
TGTGCCAGCAGCCGCAGTAGCTCACTAGCGCGGCAAGAGACCCAGTACTTC
>TRBV10-1|TRBJ2-2|.|.
CASSVHPNTGELFF
TGCGCCAGCAGTGTACATCCGAACACCGGGGAGCTGTTTTTT
>TRBV18|TRBJ2-3|.|.
CASSPTTDTQYF
TGTGCCAGCTCGCCGACAACAGATACGCAGTATTTT
>TRBV2|TRBJ2-1|.|TRBD2
CASSPSGGGYNEQFF
TGTGCCAGCAGTCCGAGCGGGGGGGGCTACAATGAGCAGTTCTTC
>TRBV10-3|TRBJ2-5|.|.
CAIGQSVVPTRKETQYF
TGTGCCATCGGCCAGTCGGTTGTCCCAACTCGAAAAGAGACCCAGTACTTC
>TRBV6-1|TRBJ2-3|few|.
CASSEAGDTQYF
TGTGCCAGCAGTGAAGCGGGGGATACGCAGTATTTT
>TRBV12-3/TRBV12-4|TRBJ2-1|.|.
CASSHYTHNEQFF
TGTGCCAGCAGTCACTACACCCACAATGAGCAGTTCTTC
>TRBV6-5|TRBJ2-3|.|TRBD2
CASSYLSGGGYTQYF
TGTGCCAGCAGTTACTTAAGCGGGGGGGGGTATACGCAGTATTTT
>TRBV5-1|TRBJ2-5|.|.
CASSLVAGQSETQYF
TGCGCCAGCAGCTTGGTGGCGGGACAGTCAGAGACCCAGTACTTC
>TRBV15|TRBJ1-1|.|TRBD1
CATSPRDRGFYTEAFF
TGTGCCACCAGCCCCCGGGACAGGGGGTTCTACACTGAAGCTTTCTTT
>TRBV15|TRBJ1-4|.|.
CATSSHPQMSNEKLFF
TGTGCCACCAGCTCGCACCCGCAGATGAGTAATGAAAAACTGTTTTTT
>TRBV9|TRBJ2-3|.|.
CASSPRSTEYTQYF
TGTGCCAGCAGCCCGAGGAGTACTGAGTATACGCAGTATTTT
>TRBV5-1|TRBJ1-2|.|.
CASTEGVEYYGYTF
TGCGCCAGCACCGAGGGGGTAGAGTACTATGGCTACACCTTC
>TRBV7-3|TRBJ1-1|.|.
CASSLTTGGHTEAFF
TGTGCCAGCAGCTTAACAACGGGAGGACACACTGAAGCTTTCTTT
>TRBV7-2|TRBJ2-2|.|.
CASSLRRNTGELFF
TGTGCCAGCAGCTTACGGAGGAACACCGGGGAGCTGTTTTTT
>TRBV19|TRBJ1-1|few|.
CASRRGRVEAEAFF
TGTGCCAGTAGGAGGGGCAGGGTTGAGGCTGAAGCTTTCTTT
>TRBV5-1|TRBJ2-1|.|.
CASCLSSNSDNEQFF
TGCGCCAGTTGCCTATCCAGTAATTCCGACAATGAGCAGTTCTTC
>TRBV18|TRBJ2-3|.|.
CASSPSQSSTDTQYF
TGTGCCAGCTCACCATCACAGTCTAGCACAGATACGCAGTATTTT
>TRBV4-1|TRBJ1-3|few|.
CASSQDRVTQNTIYF
TGCGCCAGCAGCCAAGATCGCGTCACTCAAAACACCATATATTTT
>TRBV14|TRBJ2-5|once|.
CASSTRQQETQYF
TGTGCCAGCTCCACTCGACAGCAAGAGACCCAGTACTTC
>TRBV27|TRBJ1-1|.|.
CASRNGGVGTEAFF
TGTGCCAGCAGGAATGGAGGGGTCGGGACTGAAGCTTTCTTT
>TRBV3-1/TRBV3-2|TRBJ2-3|few|TRBD2
CASSPLAGGSTDTQYF
TGTGCCAGCAGCCCTCTAGCGGGGGGGAGCACAGATACGCAGTATTTT